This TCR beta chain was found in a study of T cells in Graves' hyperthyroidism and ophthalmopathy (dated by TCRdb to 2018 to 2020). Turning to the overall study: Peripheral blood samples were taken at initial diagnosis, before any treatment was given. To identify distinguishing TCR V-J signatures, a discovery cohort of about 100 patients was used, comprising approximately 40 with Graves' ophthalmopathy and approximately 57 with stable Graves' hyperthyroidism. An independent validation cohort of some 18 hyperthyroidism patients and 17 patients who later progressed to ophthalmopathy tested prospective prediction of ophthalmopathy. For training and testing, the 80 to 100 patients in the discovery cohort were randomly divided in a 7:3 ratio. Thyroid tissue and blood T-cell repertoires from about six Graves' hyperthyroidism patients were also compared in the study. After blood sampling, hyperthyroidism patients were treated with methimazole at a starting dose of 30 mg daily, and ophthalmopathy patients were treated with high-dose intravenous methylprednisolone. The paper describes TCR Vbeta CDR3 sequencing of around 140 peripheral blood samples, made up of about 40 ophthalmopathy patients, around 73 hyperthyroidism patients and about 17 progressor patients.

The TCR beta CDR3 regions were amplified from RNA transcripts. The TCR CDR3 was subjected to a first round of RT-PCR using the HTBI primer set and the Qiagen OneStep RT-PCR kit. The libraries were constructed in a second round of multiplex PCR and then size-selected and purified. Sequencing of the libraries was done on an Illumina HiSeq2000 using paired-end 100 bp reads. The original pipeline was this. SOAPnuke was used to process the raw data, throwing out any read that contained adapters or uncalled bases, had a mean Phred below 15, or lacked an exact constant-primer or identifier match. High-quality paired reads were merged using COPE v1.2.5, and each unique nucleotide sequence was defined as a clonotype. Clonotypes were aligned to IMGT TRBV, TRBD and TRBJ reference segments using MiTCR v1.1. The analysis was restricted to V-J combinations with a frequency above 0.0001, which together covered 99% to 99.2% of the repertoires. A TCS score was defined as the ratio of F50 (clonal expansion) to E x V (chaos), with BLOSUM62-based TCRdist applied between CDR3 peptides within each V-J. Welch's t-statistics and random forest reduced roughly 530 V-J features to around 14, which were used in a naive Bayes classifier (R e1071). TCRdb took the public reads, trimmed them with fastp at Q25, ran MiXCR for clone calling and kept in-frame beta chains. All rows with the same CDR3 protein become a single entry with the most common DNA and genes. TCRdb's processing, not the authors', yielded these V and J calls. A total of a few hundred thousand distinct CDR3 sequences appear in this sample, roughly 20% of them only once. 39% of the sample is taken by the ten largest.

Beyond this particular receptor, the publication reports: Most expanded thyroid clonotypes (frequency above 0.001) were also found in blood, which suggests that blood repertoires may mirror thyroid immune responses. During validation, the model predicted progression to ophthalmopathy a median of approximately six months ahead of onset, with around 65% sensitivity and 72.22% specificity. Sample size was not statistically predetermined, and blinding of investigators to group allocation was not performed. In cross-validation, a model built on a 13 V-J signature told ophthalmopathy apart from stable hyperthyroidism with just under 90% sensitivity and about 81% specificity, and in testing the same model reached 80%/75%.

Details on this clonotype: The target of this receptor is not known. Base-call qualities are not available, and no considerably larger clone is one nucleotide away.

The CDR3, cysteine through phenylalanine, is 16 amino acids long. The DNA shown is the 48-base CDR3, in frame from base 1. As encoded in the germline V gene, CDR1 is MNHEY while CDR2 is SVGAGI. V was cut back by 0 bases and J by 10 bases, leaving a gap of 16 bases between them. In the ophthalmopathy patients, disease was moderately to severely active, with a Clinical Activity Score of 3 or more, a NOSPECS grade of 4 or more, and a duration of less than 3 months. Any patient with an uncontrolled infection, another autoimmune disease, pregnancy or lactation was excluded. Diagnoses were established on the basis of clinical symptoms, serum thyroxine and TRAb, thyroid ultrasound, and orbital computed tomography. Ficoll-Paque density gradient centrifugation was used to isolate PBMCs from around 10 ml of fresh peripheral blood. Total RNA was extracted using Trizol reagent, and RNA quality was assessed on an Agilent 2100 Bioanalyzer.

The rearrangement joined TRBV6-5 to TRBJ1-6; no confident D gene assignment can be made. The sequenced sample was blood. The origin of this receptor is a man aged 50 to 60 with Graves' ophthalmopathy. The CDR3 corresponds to CASSYSERTGSSPLHF. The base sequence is TGTGCCAGCAGTTACTCGGAAAGGACTGGGAGCTCACCCCTCCACTTT.